This T cell receptor (beta chain) was identified in a study of cytomegalovirus exposure and HLA in healthy donors. Germline V CDR1 and CDR2: SGHKS, YYEKEE (reference sequence). The CDR3 consists of 15 residues. V dropped 4 bases and J dropped 8 bases, with 18 bases sitting between them. Comments on this clone: What it binds is not known.

With 60 Vbeta and 13 Jbeta primers, the PCR was carried out. In the study's own analysis: Later, 80 million or so unique TCR beta chains were counted in an analysis, and about 12 million of them were shared. TCRdb keeps only in-frame clones here, not all; method: immunoSEQ multiplex PCR. V and J calls and clone size follow that table, whereas D and trimming were derived from the DNA. The sample has approximately 110,000 clones, 65% to 80% seen once. Overall study results and limits: Several of the most significant clusters appeared, in a later analysis, to be linked to common viral pathogens. A later analysis linked fewer than 20,000 TCR beta sequences to HLA alleles at 0.05 false discovery rate. In a later analysis, donors in an Asian-associated ancestry cluster reportedly had fewer N-insertions in productive TCRs than the cohort mean.

The chain links TRBV5-5 to TRBJ1-4; weak D call: TRBD1 (6 bases). The clonotype was recovered from a woman aged 40 to 50 in good health and CMV-seropositive. Sequencing was done on a sample of PBMCs. The CDR3 DNA is TGTGCCAGCAGCCTTCCAGGCGTACAGGGCGAAAAACTGTTTTTT. Amino acids: CASSLPGVQGEKLFF. Drawing the rest from reference TRBV5-5 and TRBJ1-4, the complete variable domain is DAGVTQSPTHLIKTRGQQVTLRCSPISGHKSVSWYQQVLGQGPQFIFQYYEKEERGRGNFPDRFSARQFPNYSSELNVNALLLGDSALYLCASSLPGVQGEKLFFGSGTQLSVL.